One sample yielded the 14 T cell receptor beta chains listed below, sequenced in a study of T-cell reconstitution after alpha-beta-depleted transplantation in children. During its preparation, the TCRbeta library received unique molecular identifiers. TCRdb used MiXCR to reprocess the PCR reads, holding one entry per CDR3 protein. The sample consists of about 500,000 distinct CDR3 sequences, about an eighth of them appearing once. This material consisted of PBMCs, mostly from graft donor cells, taken 180 days after TCRalphabeta/CD19-depleted stem cell transplant. The receptors were gathered from a female patient between 2 and 10 years old who had a stem cell transplant for aplastic anemia, so the T cells may come from the graft donor.

Note on this clonotype: This may be a read error, as it is one base from a much larger clone. V and J are TRBV29-1 and TRBJ2-4; TRBD1 agrees at 7 bases. The V segment lost 4 bases and the J segment 1 base; nucleotides outside the gene matches: 13. The CDR3 is made up of 17 amino acids. The germline V gene has CDR1 SQVTM and CDR2 ANQGSEA. DNA for the CDR3: TGCAGCGTTGTTCGCCTAGCAGGGGGTACGGCCAAAAACATTCAGTACTTC. Translating it yields CSVVRLAGGTAKNIQYF.

This clonotype was counted many times. A junction end diverges from the germline sequence, so it may reflect a read error. The chain has TRBV5-1 and TRBJ2-7, with TRBD1 as a possible D gene (7 bases). CDR1 is SGHRS, CDR2 YFSETQ, per germline. The CDR3 is 17 amino acids. This chain's CDR3 is CASSLYEWRGRSHEQYF. In DNA, the CDR3 is TGCGCCAGCAGCTTGTATGAATGGAGGGGGCGCTCCCACGAGCAGTACTTC. The whole variable domain, remainder taken from reference TRBV5-1 and TRBJ2-7, is KAGVTQTPRYLIKTRGQQVTLSCSPISGHRSVSWYQQTPGQGLQFLFEYFSETQRNKGNFPGRFSGRQFSNSRSEMNVSTLELGDSALYLCASSLYEWRGRSHEQYFGPGTRLTVT.

This clonotype came up a few times. The rearrangement links TRBV28 to TRBJ1-5; 7 nucleotides align to TRBD1. The CDR3 has 14 residues. Per germline, CDR1 MDHEN and CDR2 SYDVKM. Germline trimming cut 5 bases from V and 6 bases from J; bases unmatched to any gene: 7. DNA for the CDR3: TGTGCCAGCAGTCTCGACAGGGTACCTCAGCCCCAGCATTTT. Its translation: CASSLDRVPQPQHF.

The chain combines TRBV25-1 with TRBJ2-7, with D possibly matching TRBD1 (8 bases). V lost 0 bases and J lost 1, with 19 bases in between. This CDR3 comprises 18 residues. Germline V gene data show CDR1 as MGHDK and CDR2 as SYGVNS. The CDR3 loop is CASSEYGRGQGGSYEQYF. DNA of the CDR3: TGTGCCAGCAGTGAATACGGTCGTGGACAGGGAGGGTCCTACGAGCAGTACTTC.

This clonotype was detected a few times. V and J are TRBV2 and TRBJ2-7; no clear D gene. The germline gives CDR1 SNHLY, CDR2 FYNNEI. This CDR3 is 13 amino acids long. Trimming removed 8 bases at V and 0 bases at J, with 11 bases between. CDR3 sequence (DNA): TGTGCCAGCGGCCTTTACGGCTCCTACGAGCAGTACTTC. Translation gives CASGLYGSYEQYF.

The chain links TRBV5-6 to TRBJ1-2; no clear D. The CDR3 totals 15 residues. Germline V gives CDR1 SGHDT, CDR2 YYEEEE. V shed 1 base and J shed 3 bases, with 13 bases lying between them. CDR3 nucleotide sequence: TGTGCCAGCAGCTTGTTAAAGGGCAGAGACTATGGCTACACCTTC. Translated, it gives CASSLLKGRDYGYTF. Full variable domain (remainder filled in from reference TRBV5-6 and TRBJ1-2): DAGVTQSPTHLIKTRGQQVTLRCSPKSGHDTVSWYQQALGQGPQFIFQYYEEEERQRGNFPDRFSGHQFPNYSSELNVNALLLGDSALYLCASSLLKGRDYGYTFGSGTRLTVV.

A few counts support this clonotype. Here the CDR3 DNA reads TGTGCTAGTGGTTTCAGGGGAAATGAAGCTTTCTTT. Encoded protein: CASGFRGNEAFF. This sequence joins TRBV12-5 and TRBJ1-1; D is possibly TRBD1 (6 bases). CDR3 size: 12 residues. The germline gives CDR1 LGHNT, CDR2 FRNRAP. Trimming took 3 bases from V and 7 from J, leaving 9 bases between them.

V gene TRBV20-1 combines with J gene TRBJ2-5, with 11 bases matching TRBD2. V lost 0 bases and J lost 1; bases outside the gene matches: 13. The CDR3 consists of 19 residues. Germline lookup yields CDR1 DFQATT and CDR2 SNEGSKA (reference sequence). The DNA for the CDR3 is TGCAGTGCTAGAGATCCAGCTAGCGGGAGGACCATAGCCCAAGAGACCCAGTACTTC. As protein: CSARDPASGRTIAQETQYF.

This clonotype has only a few counts. The gene calls are TRBV4-2 and TRBJ2-1; TRBD2 aligns across 12 bases. The germline CDR1 and CDR2 sequences are LGHNA and YNFKEQ. V lost 7 bases to trimming and J lost 6 bases; unmatched junction nucleotides: 4. This CDR3 spans 14 amino acids. Here the CDR3 reads CASTTSGRSNEQFF. The CDR3 DNA reads as TGTGCCAGCACGACTAGCGGGAGAAGCAATGAGCAGTTCTTC.

The sample holds a few counts of this clonotype. This chain connects TRBV7-2 to TRBJ2-2; D may be TRBD2 (5 bases). The germline V gene encodes CDR1 SGHTA and CDR2 FQGNSA. V gave up 4 bases and J gave up 2 bases, with 17 bases separating them. This CDR3 comprises 17 residues. CDR3 nucleotide sequence: TGTGCCAGCAGCTCCATATTCCGGGGAACCAACACCGGGGAGCTGTTTTTT. It is translated as CASSSIFRGTNTGELFF.

This clonotype showed up just a few times. This sequence joins TRBV5-1 and TRBJ1-6; D is unclear. Trimming left V 5 bases short and J 0 bases short, with 6 bases between. The germline CDR1 and CDR2 sequences are SGHRS and YFSETQ. The CDR3 is made up of 14 amino acids. CDR3 region: CASRMSSYNSPLHF. As DNA, the CDR3 is TGCGCCAGCAGGATGAGCTCCTATAATTCACCCCTCCACTTT.

This chain links TRBV11-2 with TRBJ1-4; D gene uncertain. V was clipped by 5 bases and J by 3 bases, with 16 bases between them. The CDR3 runs to 16 residues. The germline V gene has CDR1 SGHAT and CDR2 FQNNGV. CDR3 DNA sequence: TGTGCCAGCAGCCCGCCCGGGCCCCCCCCTAATGAAAAACTGTTTTTT. This encodes CASSPPGPPPNEKLFF.

This clonotype was detected ten times or more. V is TRBV11-2 and J is TRBJ2-3; 8 nucleotides align to TRBD2. The CDR3 is 19 amino acids. The germline V gene encodes CDR1 SGHAT and CDR2 FQNNGV. J gave up 0 bases and V 5 bases, and 16 bases lay outside the gene matches. The CDR3 spells CASSVRTSGRAASTDTQYF. In DNA form, the CDR3 reads TGTGCCAGCAGCGTTCGCACCAGCGGGAGAGCAGCTAGCACAGATACGCAGTATTTT.

This clonotype was detected a few times. The DNA of the CDR3 is TGTGCCAGCAGCTTAGTAATAGTTCGGGGATACGAGCAGTACTTC. Translation: CASSLVIVRGYEQYF. This chain connects TRBV7-2 to TRBJ2-7, with a tentative D call TRBD2 (5 bases). Germline CDR1 is SGHTA and CDR2 is FQGNSA. The V gene lost 1 base and the J gene lost 4 bases, with 14 bases spanning the gap. CDR3 size: 15 residues. The full variable domain, with the rest looked up from reference TRBV7-2 and TRBJ2-7, is GAGVSQSPSNKVTEKGKDVELRCDPISGHTALYWYRQSLGQGLEFLIYFQGNSAPDKSGLPSDRFSAERTGGSVSTLTIQRTQQEDSAVYLCASSLVIVRGYEQYFGPGTRLTVT.